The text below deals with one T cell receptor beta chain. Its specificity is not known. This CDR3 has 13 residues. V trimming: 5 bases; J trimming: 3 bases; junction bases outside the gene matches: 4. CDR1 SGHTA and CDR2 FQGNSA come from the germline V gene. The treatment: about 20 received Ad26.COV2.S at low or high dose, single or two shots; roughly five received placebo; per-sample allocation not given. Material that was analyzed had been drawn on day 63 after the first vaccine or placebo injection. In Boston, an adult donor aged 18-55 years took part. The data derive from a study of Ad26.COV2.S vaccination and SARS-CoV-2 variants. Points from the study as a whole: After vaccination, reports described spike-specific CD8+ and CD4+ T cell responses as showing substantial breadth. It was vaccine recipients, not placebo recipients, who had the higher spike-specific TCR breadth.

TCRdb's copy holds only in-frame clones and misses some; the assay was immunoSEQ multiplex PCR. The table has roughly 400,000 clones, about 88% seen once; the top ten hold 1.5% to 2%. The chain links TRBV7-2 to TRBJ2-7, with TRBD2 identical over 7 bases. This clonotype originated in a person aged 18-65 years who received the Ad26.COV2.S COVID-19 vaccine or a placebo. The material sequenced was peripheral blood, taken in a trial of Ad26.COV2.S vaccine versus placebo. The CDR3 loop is CASSRDYRYEQYF. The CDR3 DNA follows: TGTGCCAGCAGCCGGGACTACCGCTACGAGCAGTACTTC. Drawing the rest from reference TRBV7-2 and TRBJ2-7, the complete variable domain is GAGVSQSPSNKVTEKGKDVELRCDPISGHTALYWYRQSLGQGLEFLIYFQGNSAPDKSGLPSDRFSAERTGGSVSTLTIQRTQQEDSAVYLCASSRDYRYEQYFGPGTRLTVT.